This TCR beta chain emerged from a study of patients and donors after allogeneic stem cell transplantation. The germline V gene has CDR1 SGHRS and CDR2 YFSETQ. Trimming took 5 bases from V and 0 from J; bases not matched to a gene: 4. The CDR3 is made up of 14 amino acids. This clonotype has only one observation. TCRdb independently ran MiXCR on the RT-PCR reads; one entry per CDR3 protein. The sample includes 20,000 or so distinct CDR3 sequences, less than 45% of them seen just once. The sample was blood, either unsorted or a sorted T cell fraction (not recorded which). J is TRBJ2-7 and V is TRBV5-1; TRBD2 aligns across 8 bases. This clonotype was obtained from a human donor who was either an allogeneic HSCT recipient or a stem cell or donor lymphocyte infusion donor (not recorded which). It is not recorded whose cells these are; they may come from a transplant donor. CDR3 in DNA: TGCGCCAGCAGTTTTGGACTAGCCTCCTACGAGCAGTACTTC. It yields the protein CASSFGLASYEQYF.